Listed below are T cell receptor beta chains from one sample, sequenced in a study of shared clonotypes between healthy human individuals. Clones were sequenced by immunoSEQ multiplex PCR, and TCRdb holds only the in-frame ones, with some missing. Of about 380,000 clones listed, 90% to 97% are singletons. Sample: memory CD8+ T cells sorted from blood. These receptors all stem from a man aged 25-45 years in good health. The CDR3 runs from the conserved cysteine through the conserved F or W. A D gene is named only where the DNA matches it firmly. Not all rows give a size; the values are once, few, many and, for expanded clones, a class.

>NA|TRBJ2-3|TRBV7-8|NA
CASSLDSLKSTDTQYF
TGTGCCAGCAGCTTAGATTCCTTAAAGAGCACAGATACGCAGTATTTT
>NA|TRBJ2-1|TRBV5-4|TRBD2
CASSSLAGGNEQFF
TGTGCCAGCAGCTCACTAGCGGGGGGGAATGAGCAGTTCTTC
>once|TRBJ1-1|TRBV5-4|NA
CASSLPLNTEAFF
TGTGCCAGCAGCTTGCCCTTGAACACTGAAGCTTTCTTT
>NA|TRBJ2-7|TRBV7-8|NA
CASSLDPVRSEQYF
TGTGCCAGCAGCTTAGACCCCGTGCGGTCCGAGCAGTACTTC
>NA|TRBJ2-3|TRBV13|NA
CASSLGLNLGGADTQYF
TGTGCCAGCAGCTTAGGCCTAAATCTAGGCGGGGCTGATACGCAGTATTTT
>NA|TRBJ2-7|TRBV28|NA
CASSLAGPPYEQYF
TGTGCCAGCAGTTTAGCGGGCCCCCCCTACGAGCAGTACTTC
>NA|TRBJ2-7|TRBV5-1|NA
CASSLPGNEQYF
TGCGCCAGCAGCCTCCCAGGGAACGAGCAGTACTTC
>NA|TRBJ2-1|TRBV5-1|NA
CASSLRLAYNEQFF
TGCGCCAGCAGCTTGAGGCTAGCCTACAATGAGCAGTTCTTC
>NA|TRBJ2-1|TRBV5-1|TRBD2
CASSFTVTSGRGMGNEQFF
TGCGCCAGCAGCTTCACCGTGACTAGCGGGAGGGGAATGGGCAATGAGCAGTTCTTC
>NA|TRBJ1-4|TRBV10-3|TRBD1
CAISASRQGATNEKLFF
TGTGCCATCAGTGCCTCTCGACAGGGGGCAACTAATGAAAAACTGTTTTTT
>NA|TRBJ2-3|TRBV10-3|TRBD1
CVTGQGKADTQYF
TGTGTCACGGGACAGGGTAAGGCAGATACGCAGTATTTT
>NA|TRBJ2-1|TRBV11-2|TRBD2
CASSLISGKGNEQFF
TGTGCCAGCAGCTTAATAAGCGGGAAGGGCAATGAGCAGTTCTTC
>NA|TRBJ2-1|TRBV9|TRBD2
CASSVGSGRSYNEQFF
TGTGCCAGCAGCGTAGGGAGCGGGAGATCCTACAATGAGCAGTTCTTC
>NA|TRBJ2-7|TRBV9|NA
CASSVTKYEQYF
TGTGCCAGCAGCGTAACTAAATACGAGCAGTACTTC
>NA|TRBJ2-2|TRBV4-2|TRBD2
CASSQEGLAGGRVFF
TGTGCCAGCAGCCAAGAAGGACTAGCGGGAGGGCGGGTGTTTTTT
>NA|TRBJ1-1|TRBV11-2|NA
CASSPLPGLRFEAFF
TGTGCCAGCAGCCCTTTACCGGGACTGCGATTTGAAGCTTTCTTT
>NA|TRBJ2-7|TRBV19|TRBD2
CASSTGTSGRDEQYF
TGTGCCAGTAGTACTGGGACTAGCGGGAGGGACGAGCAGTACTTC
>NA|TRBJ2-3|TRBV11-2|TRBD1
CASSLSPPDREGTDTQYF
TGTGCCAGCAGCTTAAGTCCCCCGGACAGGGAGGGCACAGATACGCAGTATTTT
>NA|TRBJ2-4|TRBV7-7|TRBD1
CASSLGTGTQNIQYF
TGTGCTAGCAGCTTAGGGACAGGGACACAAAACATTCAGTACTTC
>NA|TRBJ2-3|TRBV28|NA
CASSQEATQYF
TGTGCCAGCAGCCAAGAAGCTACGCAGTATTTT
>NA|TRBJ1-1|TRBV6-1|TRBD1
CASEAGGLSTEAFF
TGTGCCAGCGAAGCAGGGGGCTTGAGCACTGAAGCTTTCTTT
>NA|TRBJ2-3|TRBV6-5|TRBD2
CASSAIAGEDTQYF
TGTGCCAGCAGTGCAATAGCGGGAGAGGATACGCAGTATTTT
>NA|TRBJ2-4|TRBV5-1|TRBD1
CASSLGDRVRASAKNIQYF
TGCGCCAGCAGCTTGGGGGACAGGGTGAGGGCTTCGGCCAAAAACATTCAGTACTTC
>NA|TRBJ2-3|TRBV5-1|NA
CASSLVTTDTQYF
TGCGCCAGCAGCTTGGTGACCACAGATACGCAGTATTTT
>NA|TRBJ1-1|TRBV27|NA
CASRYERGDTEAFF
TGTGCCTCCCGGTATGAGCGAGGAGACACTGAAGCTTTCTTT
>NA|TRBJ2-7|TRBV4-1|NA
CASSQEAVYEQYF
TGCGCCAGCAGCCAAGAAGCGGTCTACGAGCAGTACTTC
>NA|TRBJ2-2|TRBV11-2|TRBD2
CASSRLGGAGTGELFF
TGTGCCAGCAGCCGGCTGGGAGGGGCGGGGACCGGGGAGCTGTTTTTT
>NA|TRBJ1-1|TRBV5-1|NA
CASMRGTEVNTEAFF
TGCGCCAGCATGAGAGGGACCGAAGTCAACACTGAAGCTTTCTTT